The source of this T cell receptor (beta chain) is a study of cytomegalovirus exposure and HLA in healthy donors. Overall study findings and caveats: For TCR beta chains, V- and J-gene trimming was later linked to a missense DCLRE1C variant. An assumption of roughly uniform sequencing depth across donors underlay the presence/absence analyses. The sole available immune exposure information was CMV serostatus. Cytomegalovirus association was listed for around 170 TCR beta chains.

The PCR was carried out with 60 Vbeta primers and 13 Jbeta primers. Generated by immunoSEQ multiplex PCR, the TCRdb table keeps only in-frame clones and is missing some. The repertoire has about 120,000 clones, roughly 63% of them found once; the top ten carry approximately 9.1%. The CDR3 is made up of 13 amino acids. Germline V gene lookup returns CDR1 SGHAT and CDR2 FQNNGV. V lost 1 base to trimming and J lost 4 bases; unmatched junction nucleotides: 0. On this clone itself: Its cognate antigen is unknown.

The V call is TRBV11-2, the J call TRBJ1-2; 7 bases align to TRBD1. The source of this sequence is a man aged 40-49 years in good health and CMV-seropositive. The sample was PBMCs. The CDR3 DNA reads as TGTGCCAGCAGCTTAGGGGACAGCTATGGCTACACCTTC. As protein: CASSLGDSYGYTF. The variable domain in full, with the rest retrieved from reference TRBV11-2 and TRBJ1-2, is EAGVAQSPRYKIIEKRQSVAFWCNPISGHATLYWYQQILGQGPKLLIQFQNNGVVDDSQLPKDRFSAERLKGVDSTLKIQPAKLEDSAVYLCASSLGDSYGYTFGSGTRLTVV.